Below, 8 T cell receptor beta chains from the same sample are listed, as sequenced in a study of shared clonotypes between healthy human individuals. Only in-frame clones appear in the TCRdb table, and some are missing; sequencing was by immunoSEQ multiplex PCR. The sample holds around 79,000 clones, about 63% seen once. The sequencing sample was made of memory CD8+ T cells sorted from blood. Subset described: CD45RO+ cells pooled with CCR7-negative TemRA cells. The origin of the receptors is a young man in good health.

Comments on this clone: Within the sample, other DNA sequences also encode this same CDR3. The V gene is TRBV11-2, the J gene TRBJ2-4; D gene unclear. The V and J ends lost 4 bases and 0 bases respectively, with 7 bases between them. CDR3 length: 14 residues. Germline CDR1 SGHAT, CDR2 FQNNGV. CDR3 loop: CASSSRLAKNIQYF. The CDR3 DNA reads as TGTGCCAGCAGCTCCCGGCTAGCCAAAAACATTCAGTACTTC.

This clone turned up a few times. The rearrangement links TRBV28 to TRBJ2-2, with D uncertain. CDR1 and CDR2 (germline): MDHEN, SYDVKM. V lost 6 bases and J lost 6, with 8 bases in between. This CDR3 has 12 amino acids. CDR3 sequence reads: CASSKDSGELFF. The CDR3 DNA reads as TGTGCCAGCAGCAAGGATTCCGGGGAGCTGTTTTTT.

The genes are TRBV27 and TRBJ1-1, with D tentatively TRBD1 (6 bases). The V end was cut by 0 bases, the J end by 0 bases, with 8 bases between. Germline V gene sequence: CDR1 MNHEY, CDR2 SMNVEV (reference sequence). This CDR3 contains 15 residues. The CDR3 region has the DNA TGTGCCAGCAGTTTATCGCAGGGGATGAACACTGAAGCTTTCTTT. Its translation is CASSLSQGMNTEAFF.

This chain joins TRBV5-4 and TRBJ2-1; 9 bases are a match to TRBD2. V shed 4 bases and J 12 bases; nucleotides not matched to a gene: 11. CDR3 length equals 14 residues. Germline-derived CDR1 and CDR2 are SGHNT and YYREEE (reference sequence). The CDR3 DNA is TGTGCCAGCAGCCCCGGGACTAGCAGTTTAGGGCAGTTCTTC. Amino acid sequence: CASSPGTSSLGQFF.

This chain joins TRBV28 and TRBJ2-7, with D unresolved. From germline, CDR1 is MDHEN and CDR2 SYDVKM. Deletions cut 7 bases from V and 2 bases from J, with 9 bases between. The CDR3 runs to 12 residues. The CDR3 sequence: CASNSITYEQYF. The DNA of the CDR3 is TGTGCCAGCAATAGCATCACCTACGAGCAGTACTTC.

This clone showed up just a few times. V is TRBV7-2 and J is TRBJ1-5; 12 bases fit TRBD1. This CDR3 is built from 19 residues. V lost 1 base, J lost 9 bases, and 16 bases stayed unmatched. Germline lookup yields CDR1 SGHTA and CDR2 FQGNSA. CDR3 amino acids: CASSLDVFVGQGAFRPQHF. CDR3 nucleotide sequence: TGTGCCAGCAGCTTAGATGTATTTGTGGGACAGGGGGCTTTTCGGCCCCAGCATTTT. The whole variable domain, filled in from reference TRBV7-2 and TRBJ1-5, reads GAGVSQSPSNKVTEKGKDVELRCDPISGHTALYWYRQSLGQGLEFLIYFQGNSAPDKSGLPSDRFSAERTGGSVSTLTIQRTQQEDSAVYLCASSLDVFVGQGAFRPQHFGDGTRLSIL.

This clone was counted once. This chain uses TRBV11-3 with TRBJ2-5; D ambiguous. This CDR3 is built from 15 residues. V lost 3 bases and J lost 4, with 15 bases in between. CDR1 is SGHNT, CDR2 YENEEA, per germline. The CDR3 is CASSLGSETRETQYF. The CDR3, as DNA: TGTGCCAGCAGCTTGGGCTCCGAGACAAGAGAGACCCAGTACTTC.

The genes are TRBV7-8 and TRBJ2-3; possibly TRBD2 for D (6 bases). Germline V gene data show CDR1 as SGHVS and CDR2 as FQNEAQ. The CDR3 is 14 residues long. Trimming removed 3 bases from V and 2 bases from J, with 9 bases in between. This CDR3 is CASSFWEDTDTQYF. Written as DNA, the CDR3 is TGTGCCAGCAGCTTTTGGGAGGACACAGATACGCAGTATTTT.